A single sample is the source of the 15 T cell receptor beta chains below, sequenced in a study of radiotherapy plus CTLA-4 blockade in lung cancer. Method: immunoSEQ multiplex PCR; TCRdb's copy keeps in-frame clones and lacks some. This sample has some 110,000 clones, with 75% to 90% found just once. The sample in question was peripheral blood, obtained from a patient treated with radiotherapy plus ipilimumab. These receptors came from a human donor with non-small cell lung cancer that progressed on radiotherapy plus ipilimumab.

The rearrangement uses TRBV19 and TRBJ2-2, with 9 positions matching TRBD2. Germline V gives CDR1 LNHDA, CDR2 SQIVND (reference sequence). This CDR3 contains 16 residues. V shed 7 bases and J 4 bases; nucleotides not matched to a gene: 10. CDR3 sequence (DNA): TGTGCCAGTATCTCTAGCGGGATTAGGGGCACCGGGGAGCTGTTTTTT. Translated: CASISSGIRGTGELFF.

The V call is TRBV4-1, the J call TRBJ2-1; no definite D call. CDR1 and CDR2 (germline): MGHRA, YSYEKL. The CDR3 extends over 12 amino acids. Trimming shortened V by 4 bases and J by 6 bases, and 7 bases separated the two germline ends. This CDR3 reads CASSRLSNEQFF. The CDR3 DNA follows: TGCGCCAGCAGCCGTCTCAGCAATGAGCAGTTCTTC.

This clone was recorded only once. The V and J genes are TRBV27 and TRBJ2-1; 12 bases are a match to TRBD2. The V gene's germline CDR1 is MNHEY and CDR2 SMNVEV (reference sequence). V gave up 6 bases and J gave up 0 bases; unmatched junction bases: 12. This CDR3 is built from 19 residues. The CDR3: CASSRLAGGNFVSYNEQFF. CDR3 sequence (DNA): TGTGCCAGCAGCCGTCTAGCGGGGGGGAACTTTGTCTCCTACAATGAGCAGTTCTTC.

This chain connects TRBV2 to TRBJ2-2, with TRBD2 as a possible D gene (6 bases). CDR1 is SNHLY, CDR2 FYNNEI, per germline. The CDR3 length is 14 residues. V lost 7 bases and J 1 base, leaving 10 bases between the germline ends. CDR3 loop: CASNAGWNTGELFF. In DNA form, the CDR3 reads TGTGCCAGCAACGCGGGGTGGAACACCGGGGAGCTGTTTTTT.

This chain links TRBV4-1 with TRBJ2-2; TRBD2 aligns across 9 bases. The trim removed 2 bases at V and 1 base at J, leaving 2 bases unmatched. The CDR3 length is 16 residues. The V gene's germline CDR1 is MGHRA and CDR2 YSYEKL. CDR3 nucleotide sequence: TGCGCCAGCAGCCAATTAGCGGGAGTGAACACCGGGGAGCTGTTTTTT. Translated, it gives CASSQLAGVNTGELFF.

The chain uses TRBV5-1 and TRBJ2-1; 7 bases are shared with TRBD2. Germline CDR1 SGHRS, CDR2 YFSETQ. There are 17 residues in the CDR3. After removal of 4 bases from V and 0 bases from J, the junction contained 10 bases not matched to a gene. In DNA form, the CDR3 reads TGCGCCAGCAGCCCCCTAATAGCGGGTAGCTCCTACAATGAGCAGTTCTTC. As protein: CASSPLIAGSSYNEQFF.

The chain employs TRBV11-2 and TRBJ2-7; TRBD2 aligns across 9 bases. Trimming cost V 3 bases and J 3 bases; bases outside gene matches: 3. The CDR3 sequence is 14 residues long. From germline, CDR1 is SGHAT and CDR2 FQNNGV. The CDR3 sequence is CASSFGGGDYEQYF. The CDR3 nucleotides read TGTGCCAGCAGCTTTGGCGGGGGGGACTACGAGCAGTACTTC.

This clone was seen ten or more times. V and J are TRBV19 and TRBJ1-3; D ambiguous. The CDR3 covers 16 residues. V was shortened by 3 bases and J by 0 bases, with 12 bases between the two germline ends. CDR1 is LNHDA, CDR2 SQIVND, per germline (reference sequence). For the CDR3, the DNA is TGTGCCAGTAGTATTACGTGGTTCCCCTCTGGAAACACCATATATTTT. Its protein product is CASSITWFPSGNTIYF.

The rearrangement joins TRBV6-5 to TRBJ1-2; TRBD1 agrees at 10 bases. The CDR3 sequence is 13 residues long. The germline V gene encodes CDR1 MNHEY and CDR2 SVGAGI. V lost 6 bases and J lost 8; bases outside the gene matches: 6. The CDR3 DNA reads TGTGCCAGCAGGGAAGACAGGGGGCAAGGCTACACCTTC. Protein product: CASREDRGQGYTF.

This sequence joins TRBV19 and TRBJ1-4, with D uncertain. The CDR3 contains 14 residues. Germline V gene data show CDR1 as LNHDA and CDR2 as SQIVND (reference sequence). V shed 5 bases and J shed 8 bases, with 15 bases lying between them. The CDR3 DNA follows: TGTGCCAGTAGTCTCTCATTGAGCACGGAAAAACTGTTTTTT. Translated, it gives CASSLSLSTEKLFF.

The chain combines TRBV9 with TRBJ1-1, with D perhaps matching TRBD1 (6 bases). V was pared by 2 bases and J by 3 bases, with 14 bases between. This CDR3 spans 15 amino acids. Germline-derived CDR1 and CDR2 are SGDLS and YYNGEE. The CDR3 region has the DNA TGTGCCAGCAGCGTGGGGGCCCAGGGCTACACTGAAGCTTTCTTT. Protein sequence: CASSVGAQGYTEAFF.

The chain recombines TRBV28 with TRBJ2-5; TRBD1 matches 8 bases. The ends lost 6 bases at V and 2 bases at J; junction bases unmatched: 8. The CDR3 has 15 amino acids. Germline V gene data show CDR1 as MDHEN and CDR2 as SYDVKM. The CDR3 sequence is CASSLPTGDQETQYF. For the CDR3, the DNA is TGTGCCAGCAGCCTACCGACAGGGGATCAAGAGACCCAGTACTTC.

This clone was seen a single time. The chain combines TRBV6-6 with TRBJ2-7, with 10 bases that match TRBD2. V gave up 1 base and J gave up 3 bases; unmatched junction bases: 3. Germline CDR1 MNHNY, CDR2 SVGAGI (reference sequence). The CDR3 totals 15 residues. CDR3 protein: CASSYFTSGDYEQYF. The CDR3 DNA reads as TGTGCCAGCAGTTACTTTACTAGCGGGGACTACGAGCAGTACTTC.

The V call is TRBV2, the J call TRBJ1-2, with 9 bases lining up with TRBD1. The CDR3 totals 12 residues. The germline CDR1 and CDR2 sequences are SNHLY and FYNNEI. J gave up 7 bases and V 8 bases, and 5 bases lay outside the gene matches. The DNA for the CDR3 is TGTGCCAGCGGAACAGGGGGCCGTGGCTACACCTTC. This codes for CASGTGGRGYTF.

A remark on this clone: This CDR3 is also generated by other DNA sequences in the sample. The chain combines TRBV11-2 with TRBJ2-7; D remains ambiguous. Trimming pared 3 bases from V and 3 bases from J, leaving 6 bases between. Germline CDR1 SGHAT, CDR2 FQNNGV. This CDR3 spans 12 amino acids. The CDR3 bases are TGTGCCAGCAGCTTGGCCGACTACGAGCAGTACTTC. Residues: CASSLADYEQYF.